This T cell receptor (beta chain) comes out of a study of blood T cells in healthy people across ages. Donors were systemically healthy Caucasian individuals from Russia aged 6 to 90 years. V dropped 5 bases and J dropped 4; count of bases not matched to a gene: 15. CDR1 is MNHEY, CDR2 SVGEGT, per germline. This CDR3 contains 19 residues. Primers used in a second PCR of roughly 7 to 11 cycles were a sample-barcoded 5' primer and a J-beta primer mix. TCRdb fed the 5' RACE reads into MiXCR, producing one record per CDR3 protein. The data show approximately 900,000 distinct CDR3 sequences, around 48% seen once.

The clonotype was recovered from a man aged 25-45 years in good health. Sequenced material: blood. The rearrangement joins TRBV6-2 or TRBV6-3 to TRBJ1-5; 12 bases are shared with TRBD1. The chain's CDR3 is CASSGSGTGGVIGNQPQHF. As DNA, the CDR3 is TGTGCCAGCAGTGGCTCCGGGACAGGGGGCGTAATAGGAAATCAGCCCCAGCATTTT.